Listed below are T cell receptor beta chains from one sample, sequenced in a study of beta chain features in type 1 diabetes. Sequencing was performed with immunoSEQ multiplex PCR; in TCRdb, only in-frame clones are kept and a portion is missing. The sample lists some 100,000 clones; almost 40% were seen once. Material: stem cell memory CD4+ T cells from blood. The receptors here all came from a woman younger than 35 in good health. CDR3s include the opening cysteine and the closing phenylalanine or tryptophan. A D gene is named only where the DNA matches it firmly. Expanded clones get a size class; other rows say once, few or many, or leave the size out.

cdr3_nt cdr3_aa d_call j_call clone_size v_call
TGCGCCAGCAGTGACCGGACAGGGGCCTACGAGCAGTACTTC CASSDRTGAYEQYF TRBD1 TRBJ2-7 - TRBV10-2
TGTGCCAGCAGCTTGGGACCGCGAGCATTAGGGGGCACTGAAGCTTTCTTT CASSLGPRALGGTEAFF - TRBJ1-1 - TRBV7-9
TGTGCCAGTAGTATACTTCCGGGCGCGGGAGGGCCCTACGAGCAGTACTTC CASSILPGAGGPYEQYF TRBD2 TRBJ2-7 few TRBV19
TGTGCCAGCTTGTCTCTAGGAGGGGCCAGCTCTGGAAACACCATATATTTT CASLSLGGASSGNTIYF - TRBJ1-3 - TRBV9
TGTGCCAGCAGCTTAGGTCAGGCGGGGAGCTACACCTTC CASSLGQAGSYTF - TRBJ1-2 - TRBV7-9
TGCGCCAGCAGCTTGGGACTAGCGGGAGAGACCCAGTACTTC CASSLGLAGETQYF TRBD2 TRBJ2-5 - TRBV5-1
TGTGCCACCGAGGGGGCATATGGCTACACCTTC CATEGAYGYTF TRBD1 TRBJ1-2 - TRBV6-6
TGCAGCGTACCGACAGGGTCTAATAGCAATCAGCCCCAGCATTTT CSVPTGSNSNQPQHF TRBD1 TRBJ1-5 - TRBV29-1
TGCGCCAGCAGCTTGGAAGGGGTCACAGATACGCAGTATTTT CASSLEGVTDTQYF - TRBJ2-3 few TRBV5-1
TGTGCCAGTAGTATTTCCCAGCGGGGCTCCTACGAGCAGTACTTC CASSISQRGSYEQYF TRBD2 TRBJ2-7 - TRBV19
TGCGCCAGCAGCATTTCCGGGACACGTTACGAGCAGTACTTC CASSISGTRYEQYF - TRBJ2-7 - TRBV23-1
TGTGCCAGCAGCCTAACAGAAAACCACTATGGCTACACCTTC CASSLTENHYGYTF - TRBJ1-2 few TRBV7-9
TGTGCCAGCAGCCCCCCTAGCTTCCCACGAAGGTACCAAGAGACCCAGTACTTC CASSPPSFPRRYQETQYF - TRBJ2-5 - TRBV5-6
TGCGCCAGCAGCTTGCTTACCGGGGAGCTGTTTTTT CASSLLTGELFF - TRBJ2-2 - TRBV5-1
TGTGCCAGCAGCTTAAGTAACACTATGAACACTGAAGCTTTCTTT CASSLSNTMNTEAFF - TRBJ1-1 - TRBV7-2
TGTGCCAGCAGCTTAGAAAGGAGGGAGCAGTTCTTC CASSLERREQFF - TRBJ2-1 - TRBV7-6